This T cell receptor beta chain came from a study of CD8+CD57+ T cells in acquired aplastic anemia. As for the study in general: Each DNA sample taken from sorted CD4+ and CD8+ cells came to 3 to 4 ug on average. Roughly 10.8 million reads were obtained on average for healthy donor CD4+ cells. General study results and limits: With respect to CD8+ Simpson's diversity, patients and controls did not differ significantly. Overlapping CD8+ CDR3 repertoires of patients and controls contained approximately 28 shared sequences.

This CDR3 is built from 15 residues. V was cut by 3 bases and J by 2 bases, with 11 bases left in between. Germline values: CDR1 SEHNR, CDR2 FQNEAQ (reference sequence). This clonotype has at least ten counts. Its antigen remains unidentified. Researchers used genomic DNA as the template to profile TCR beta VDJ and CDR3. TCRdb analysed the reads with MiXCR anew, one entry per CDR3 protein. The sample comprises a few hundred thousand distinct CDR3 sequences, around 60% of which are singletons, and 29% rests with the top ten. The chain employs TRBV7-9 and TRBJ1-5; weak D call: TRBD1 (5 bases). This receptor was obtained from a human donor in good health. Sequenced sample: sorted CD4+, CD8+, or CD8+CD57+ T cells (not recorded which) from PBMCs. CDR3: CASSFSGIGNQPQHF. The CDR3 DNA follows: TGTGCCAGCAGCTTCTCAGGGATTGGCAATCAGCCCCAGCATTTT. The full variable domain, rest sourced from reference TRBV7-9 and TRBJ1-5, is DTGVSQNPRHKITKRGQNVTFRCDPISEHNRLYWYRQTLGQGPEFLTYFQNEAQLEKSRLLSDRFSAERPKGSFSTLEIQRTEQGDSAMYLCASSFSGIGNQPQHFGDGTRLSIL.